This T cell receptor (beta chain) was obtained from a study of T cell responses to AZD1222 COVID-19 vaccine. Findings of the study overall: Clonal diversity was possibly underestimated; the donors were predominantly white British and more often female. Vaccine-associated CD4 TCRs spanned spike, dominant at 160-218 and 743-854.

V gave up 6 bases and J gave up 7 bases, with 15 bases separating them. The CDR3 totals 13 residues. About this clone itself: Its target is not known.

Repertoires were generated with immunoSEQ multiplex PCR, while TCRdb's copy carries only in-frame clones and drops some. Among under 60,000 clones, around 80% were seen once, and the ten largest hold 10%. The chain joins TRBV12-3 or TRBV12-4 to TRBJ1-2; D uncertain. This TCR derives from an adult in good health. The sequencing used peripheral blood, collected on day 0 of AZD1222 vaccination. CDR3 amino acids: CASSLLMSGGYTF. In nucleotides, the CDR3 is TGTGCCAGCAGCCTACTTATGTCTGGTGGCTACACCTTC.